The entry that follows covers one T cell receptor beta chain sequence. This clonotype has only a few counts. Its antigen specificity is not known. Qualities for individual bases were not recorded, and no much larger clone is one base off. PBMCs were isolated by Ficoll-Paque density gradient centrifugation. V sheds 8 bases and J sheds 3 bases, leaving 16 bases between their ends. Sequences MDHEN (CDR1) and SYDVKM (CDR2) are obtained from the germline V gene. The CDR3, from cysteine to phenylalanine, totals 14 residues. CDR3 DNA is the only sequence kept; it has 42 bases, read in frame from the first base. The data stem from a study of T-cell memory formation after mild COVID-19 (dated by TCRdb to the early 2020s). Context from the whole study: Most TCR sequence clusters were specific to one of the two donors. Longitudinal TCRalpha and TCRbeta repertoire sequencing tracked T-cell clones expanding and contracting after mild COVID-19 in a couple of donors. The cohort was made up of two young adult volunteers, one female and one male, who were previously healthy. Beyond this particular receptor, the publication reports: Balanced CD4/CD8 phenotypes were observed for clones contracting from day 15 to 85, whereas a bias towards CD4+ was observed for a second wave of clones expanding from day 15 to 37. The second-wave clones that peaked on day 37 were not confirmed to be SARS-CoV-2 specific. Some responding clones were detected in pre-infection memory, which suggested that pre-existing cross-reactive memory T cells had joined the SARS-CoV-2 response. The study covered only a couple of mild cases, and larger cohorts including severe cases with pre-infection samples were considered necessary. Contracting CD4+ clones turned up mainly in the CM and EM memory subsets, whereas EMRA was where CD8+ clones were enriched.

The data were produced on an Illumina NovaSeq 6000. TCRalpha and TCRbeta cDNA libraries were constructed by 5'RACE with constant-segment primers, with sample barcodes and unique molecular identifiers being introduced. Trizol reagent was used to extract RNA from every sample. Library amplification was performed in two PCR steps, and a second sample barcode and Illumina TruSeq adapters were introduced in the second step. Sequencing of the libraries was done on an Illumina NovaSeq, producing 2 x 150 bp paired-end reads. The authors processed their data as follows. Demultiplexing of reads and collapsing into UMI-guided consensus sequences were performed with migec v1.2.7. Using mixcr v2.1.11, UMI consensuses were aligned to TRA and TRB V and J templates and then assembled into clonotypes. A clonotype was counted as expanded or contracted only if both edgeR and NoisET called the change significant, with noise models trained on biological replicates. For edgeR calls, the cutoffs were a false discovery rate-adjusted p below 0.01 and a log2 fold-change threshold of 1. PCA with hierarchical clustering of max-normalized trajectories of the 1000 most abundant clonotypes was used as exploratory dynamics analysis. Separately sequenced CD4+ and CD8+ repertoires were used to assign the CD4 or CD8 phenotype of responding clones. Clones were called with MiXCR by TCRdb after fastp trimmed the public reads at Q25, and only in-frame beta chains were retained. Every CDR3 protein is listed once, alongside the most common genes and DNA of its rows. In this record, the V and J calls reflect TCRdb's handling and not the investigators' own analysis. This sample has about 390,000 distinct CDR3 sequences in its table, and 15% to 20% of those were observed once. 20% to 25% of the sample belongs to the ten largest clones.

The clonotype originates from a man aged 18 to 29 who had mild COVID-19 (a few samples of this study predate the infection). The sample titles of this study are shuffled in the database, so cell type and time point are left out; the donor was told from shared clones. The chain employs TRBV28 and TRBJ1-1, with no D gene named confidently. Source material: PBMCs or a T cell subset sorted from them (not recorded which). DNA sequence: TGTGCCAGCGGCTGGGTGGGCAGCTACACTGAAGCTTTCTTT. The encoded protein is CASGWVGSYTEAFF.